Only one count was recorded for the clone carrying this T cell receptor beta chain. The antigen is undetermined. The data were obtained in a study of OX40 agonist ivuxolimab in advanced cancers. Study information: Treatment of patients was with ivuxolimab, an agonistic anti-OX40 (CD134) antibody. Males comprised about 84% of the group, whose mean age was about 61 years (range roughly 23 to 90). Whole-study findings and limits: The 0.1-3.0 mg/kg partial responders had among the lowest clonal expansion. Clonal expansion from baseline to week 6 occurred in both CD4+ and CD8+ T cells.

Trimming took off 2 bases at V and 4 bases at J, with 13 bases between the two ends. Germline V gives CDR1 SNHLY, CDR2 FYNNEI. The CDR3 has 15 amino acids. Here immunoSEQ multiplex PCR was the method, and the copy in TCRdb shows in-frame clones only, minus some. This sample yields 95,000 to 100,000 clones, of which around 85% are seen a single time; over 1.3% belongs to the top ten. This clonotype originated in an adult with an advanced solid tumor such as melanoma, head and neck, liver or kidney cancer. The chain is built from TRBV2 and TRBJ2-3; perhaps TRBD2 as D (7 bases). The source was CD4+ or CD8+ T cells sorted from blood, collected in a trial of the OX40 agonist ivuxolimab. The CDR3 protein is CASSERRGGADTQYF. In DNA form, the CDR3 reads TGTGCCAGCAGTGAACGCAGGGGAGGGGCAGATACGCAGTATTTT.